The present entry profiles one T cell receptor beta chain with its context. Its antigen is not identified. PCR used 60 Vbeta primers and 13 Jbeta primers. Repertoires were generated with immunoSEQ multiplex PCR, while TCRdb's copy carries only in-frame clones and drops some. The sample lists 95,000 to 150,000 clones, 50% to 75% occurring once. The sample belongs to a study of cytomegalovirus exposure and HLA in healthy donors. Study-level points and caveats: Some V segments (TRBV6-2 and TRBV6-3 among them) were excluded as indistinguishable.

This CDR3 has 15 residues. Germline CDR1 LGHNT, CDR2 FRNRAP. V was pared by 2 bases and J by 8 bases, with 18 bases between. The material sequenced was PBMCs. The TCR was taken from a woman aged 40 to 50 in good health and CMV-seropositive. The chain has TRBV12-5 and TRBJ1-2, with D possibly matching TRBD1 (6 bases). CDR3 sequence (DNA): TGTGCTAGTGGTTTGCCCGTAGGGGGACCGTACGGCTACACCTTC. Translation gives CASGLPVGGPYGYTF.